The clone carrying this T cell receptor beta chain has only a few counts. The source of the sample is a study of beta chain features in type 1 diabetes. Expressed TCRB transcripts were sequenced, since all the RNA that had been isolated was reverse transcribed. Regulatory, naive and central memory T cell samples averaged approximately 3.8 million reads. Repertoires were generated with immunoSEQ multiplex PCR, while TCRdb's copy carries only in-frame clones and drops some. Here the sample spans 350,000 to 450,000 clones, roughly 15% being singletons. V lost 6 bases to trimming and J lost 5 bases, with 16 bases between them. Germline loops: CDR1 SQVTM, CDR2 ANQGSEA. The CDR3 is 13 residues long.

The rearrangement uses TRBV29-1 and TRBJ2-5; D is perhaps TRBD2 (7 bases). This TCR came from a woman under 30 in good health. The specimen sequenced was naive CD4+ T cells from blood. CDR3 loop: CSVVPGGGETQYF. Written as DNA, the CDR3 is TGCAGCGTGGTACCGGGGGGCGGGGAGACCCAGTACTTC. The variable domain in full, completed from reference TRBV29-1 and TRBJ2-5, reads SAVISQKPSRDICQRGTSLTIQCQVDSQVTMMFWYRQQPGQSLTLIATANQGSEATYESGFVIDKFPISRPNLTFSTLTVSNMSPEDSSIYLCSVVPGGGETQYFGPGTRLLVL.